This T cell receptor (beta chain) emerged from a study of T cell repertoires in cytomegalovirus infection. V was clipped by 3 bases and J by 6 bases, with 11 bases between them. The CDR3 length is 14 residues. From germline, CDR1 is LNHNV and CDR2 YYDKDF (reference sequence). A single record per CDR3 protein comes from TCRdb applying MiXCR to the reads. This table holds approximately 700,000 distinct CDR3 sequences, 35% to 45% found once. The material sequenced was PBMCs. This sequence was found in a human donor in good health (CMV status not recorded). Some clones in this sample may be carry-over from other donors' samples. V gene TRBV15 combines with J gene TRBJ1-4, with no clear D. The CDR3 region has the DNA TGTGCCACCAGCAGTAAGGACGCGGATGAAAAACTGTTTTTT. Translation: CATSSKDADEKLFF.